The 21 T cell receptor beta chains presented below share a single source sample, sequenced in a study of stem cell transplantation in POMP-related autoinflammatory disease. Here immunoSEQ multiplex PCR was the method, and the copy in TCRdb shows in-frame clones only, minus some. Among about 2,200 clones listed, roughly 84% were seen once. The sample in question was Tregs from PBMCs, obtained after stem cell transplantation. The receptors originated from a human patient with POMP-related autoinflammation and immune dysregulation (PRAID). Some T cells may have come from the graft donor.

The chain carries TRBV28 and TRBJ1-2, with 7 positions matching TRBD1. V trimming: 5 bases; J trimming: 2 bases; junction bases outside the gene matches: 2. The CDR3 extends over 13 amino acids. Per the germline V gene, CDR1 is MDHEN and CDR2 is SYDVKM. The CDR3 loop is CASSTTGNYGYTF. DNA of the CDR3: TGTGCCAGCAGTACGACAGGGAACTATGGCTACACCTTC.

The V call is TRBV6-4, the J call TRBJ2-3; a weak D match, TRBD1 (5 bases). CDR1 MRHNA and CDR2 SNTAGT come from the germline V gene. Trimming removed 6 bases from V and 2 bases from J, with 15 bases in between. The CDR3 runs 15 residues. The CDR3 sequence is CASRRRASNTDTQYF. As DNA, the CDR3 is TGTGCCAGCAGACGCAGGGCTAGTAACACAGATACGCAGTATTTT.

J is TRBJ1-2 and V is TRBV5-5, with D uncertain. This CDR3 is built from 14 residues. Germline V CDR1 and CDR2: SGHKS, YYEKEE (reference sequence). V was trimmed by 5 bases and J by 4 bases, leaving 15 bases between them. As DNA, the CDR3 is TGTGCCAGCAGGACCCCCTGGGAGACCTATGGCTACACCTTC. Amino acid sequence: CASRTPWETYGYTF.

The genes are TRBV18 and TRBJ2-1; D tentatively reads TRBD1 or TRBD2 (5 bases each). This CDR3 contains 15 residues. Trimming left V 1 base short and J 1 base short, with 8 bases between. The germline CDR1 and CDR2 sequences are KGHSH and LQKENI. CDR3 region: CASSPRDGSYNEQFF. The DNA of the CDR3 is TGTGCCAGCTCACCACGGGACGGATCCTACAATGAGCAGTTCTTC.

The chain combines TRBV10-3 with TRBJ1-1; D gene uncertain. This CDR3 contains 17 residues. Deletions cut 3 bases from V and 3 bases from J, with 20 bases between. Looked up from germline, CDR1 is ENHRY and CDR2 is SYGVKD. CDR3 coding DNA: TGTGCCATCAGTGACCTACTCGGGCCCACAAGGGACACTGAAGCTTTCTTT. It encodes CAISDLLGPTRDTEAFF.

The chain carries TRBV29-1 and TRBJ1-1; D unresolved. V was trimmed by 7 bases and J by 0 bases, leaving 6 bases between them. CDR3 size: 11 residues. Germline V CDR1 and CDR2: SQVTM, ANQGSEA. The CDR3 spells CSAVMNTEAFF. The CDR3 region has the DNA TGCAGCGCCGTGATGAACACTGAAGCTTTCTTT.

J is TRBJ1-4 and V is TRBV6-1; D may be TRBD1 (6 bases). CDR1 is MNHNS and CDR2 is SASEGT in the germline V gene. The CDR3 length is 14 residues. V lost 2 bases and J 8 bases, leaving 12 bases between the germline ends. CDR3 residues: CASSERTVPEKLFF. The DNA for the CDR3 is TGTGCCAGCAGTGAAAGGACAGTCCCGGAAAAACTGTTTTTT.

The V gene is TRBV7-2, the J gene TRBJ1-1, with a weak D call TRBD1 (5 bases). CDR3 length equals 15 residues. V was pared by 6 bases and J by 4 bases, with 18 bases between. Per germline, CDR1 SGHTA and CDR2 FQGNSA. The CDR3 DNA follows: TGTGCCAGCAGTTTTAAAAGGGGTATAGTCACTGAAGCTTTCTTT. Protein product: CASSFKRGIVTEAFF.

The chain carries TRBV19 and TRBJ1-5, with 7 bases identical to TRBD1. CDR1 is LNHDA, CDR2 SQIVND, per germline (reference sequence). V lost 8 bases and J lost 3; bases outside the gene matches: 13. There are 16 residues in the CDR3. CDR3 nucleotides: TGTGCCAGTCTTTCTCTCCAGACAGGGAACAATCAGCCCCAGCATTTT. This gives the protein CASLSLQTGNNQPQHF.

The chain joins TRBV6-1 to TRBJ1-1, with 7 bases that match TRBD1. CDR1 and CDR2 from the germline V gene are MNHNS and SASEGT. Unmatched junction bases numbered 11, after V lost 4 bases and J lost 0 bases. The CDR3 contains 17 residues. The CDR3 DNA reads as TGTGCCAGCAGTGGCCTAACGACAGGGACCATGAACACTGAAGCTTTCTTT. This codes for CASSGLTTGTMNTEAFF.

The rearrangement joins TRBV7-9 to TRBJ2-7, with no clear D. The V end lost 0 bases, the J end lost 0 bases, and 3 bases lay between the germline ends. The CDR3 spans 13 residues. The germline gives CDR1 SEHNR, CDR2 FQNEAQ (reference sequence). CDR3 amino acids: CASSLAGSYEQYV. CDR3 nucleotides: TGTGCCAGCAGCTTAGCGGGCTCCTACGAGCAGTACGTC.

This chain uses TRBV2 with TRBJ2-3; 10 bases are a match to TRBD2. The junction had 11 bases not matched to a gene; V was cut back by 8 bases and J by 0 bases. The CDR3 has 17 amino acids. From germline, CDR1 is SNHLY and CDR2 FYNNEI. As DNA, the CDR3 is TGTGCCAGCCAGGGGGGGACTAGCGCCGCTAGCACAGATACGCAGTATTTT. Protein sequence: CASQGGTSAASTDTQYF.

The chain couples TRBV2 to TRBJ1-3; TRBD1 is a possible D gene (6 bases). Germline V lookup: CDR1 SNHLY, CDR2 FYNNEI. The CDR3 is made up of 14 amino acids. Trimming stripped 4 bases from V and 4 bases from J, with 11 bases between. The CDR3 nucleotides read TGTGCCAGCAGTGCCAGGGGTAACGGAAACACCATATATTTT. Translated, it gives CASSARGNGNTIYF.

This clone was recorded only once. The V gene is TRBV19, the J gene TRBJ2-4; 8 bases align to TRBD1. The CDR3 loop spans 14 amino acids. V was pared by 4 bases and J by 6 bases, with 5 bases of the junction left unmatched. In germline, CDR1 is LNHDA, CDR2 SQIVND (reference sequence). DNA for the CDR3: TGTGCCAGTAGTAAAGGTGGACAGGGAAACATTCAGTACTTC. Protein product: CASSKGGQGNIQYF.

V gene TRBV7-9 combines with J gene TRBJ2-3, with TRBD1 identical over 7 bases. This CDR3 is 15 amino acids long. CDR1 is SEHNR, CDR2 FQNEAQ, per germline (reference sequence). Trimming removed 4 bases from V and 4 bases from J; junction bases left unmatched: 8. The CDR3 sequence is CASSSDRFGADTQYF. The DNA of the CDR3 is TGTGCCAGCAGCTCGGACAGGTTCGGTGCAGATACGCAGTATTTT. Together with reference TRBV7-9 and TRBJ2-3, the CDR3 gives the full variable domain: DTGVSQNPRHKITKRGQNVTFRCDPISEHNRLYWYRQTLGQGPEFLTYFQNEAQLEKSRLLSDRFSAERPKGSFSTLEIQRTEQGDSAMYLCASSSDRFGADTQYFGPGTRLTVL.

The chain carries TRBV5-1 and TRBJ2-4, with 11 bases identical to TRBD1. V lost 4 bases, J lost 8 bases, and 5 bases stayed unmatched. The CDR3 has 14 residues. Germline V lookup: CDR1 SGHRS, CDR2 YFSETQ. CDR3 protein: CASSPRTGGDIQYF. CDR3 sequence (DNA): TGCGCCAGCAGCCCGCGGACAGGGGGCGACATTCAGTACTTC.

The chain links TRBV28 to TRBJ2-5, with TRBD1 matching 8 bases. The germline CDR1 and CDR2 sequences are MDHEN and SYDVKM. The trim removed 5 bases at V and 0 bases at J, leaving 5 bases unmatched. This CDR3 is built from 15 residues. The CDR3 DNA sequence: TGTGCCAGCAGTACCCGACAGGGGTACCAAGAGACCCAGTACTTC. This codes for CASSTRQGYQETQYF.

This clone came up once. The chain carries TRBV28 and TRBJ2-1; D perhaps matches TRBD1 (5 bases). CDR1 MDHEN and CDR2 SYDVKM come from the germline V gene. The ends were cut back, 3 bases at V and 5 bases at J, with 14 bases in the middle. This CDR3 has 15 residues. DNA for the CDR3: TGTGCCAGCAGTTTTCGACAGACCTTCCACAATGAGCAGTTCTTC. Translation: CASSFRQTFHNEQFF. Full variable domain (rest looked up from reference TRBV28 and TRBJ2-1): DVKVTQSSRYLVKRTGEKVFLECVQDMDHENMFWYRQDPGLGLRLIYFSYDVKMKEKGDIPEGYSVSREKKERFSLILESASTNQTSMYLCASSFRQTFHNEQFFGPGTRLTVL.

As DNA, the CDR3 is TGTGCCAGCAGCAAAATTCAGGGGGACGAGCAGTACTTC. Translation gives CASSKIQGDEQYF. This chain links TRBV21-1 with TRBJ2-7; the D segment call TRBD1 is taken from the table without a DNA check. TRBV21-1 is a known pseudogene. The CDR3 spans 13 residues.

The chain carries TRBV12-3 or TRBV12-4 and TRBJ1-5; D perhaps matches TRBD1 (6 bases). Between the trimmed V and J ends, which lost 7 bases and 7 bases, there was a span of 14 bases. This CDR3 is built from 13 residues. Here the CDR3 DNA reads TGTGCCAGCACCAAGGGGGGAATGCAGCCCCAGCATTTT. Protein sequence: CASTKGGMQPQHF.

V gene TRBV21-1 combines with J gene TRBJ1-2; no check of the table's D call, TRBD1, against the DNA was made. TRBV21-1 corresponds to a pseudogene. The CDR3 runs to 15 residues. The CDR3 loop reads CASSTRTGGAYGYTF. DNA of the CDR3: TGTGCCAGCAGCACAAGGACAGGGGGCGCCTATGGCTACACCTTC.